This T cell receptor (beta chain) was identified during a study of OX40 agonist ivuxolimab in advanced cancers. Clones were read by immunoSEQ multiplex PCR, and TCRdb kept only the in-frame ones, dropping some. The table records more than 20,000 clones, more than 80% of them present only once. The TCR sequence derives from an adult with an advanced solid tumor such as melanoma, head and neck, liver or kidney cancer. This sample comprised CD4+ or CD8+ T cells sorted from blood, obtained in a trial of the OX40 agonist ivuxolimab.

The CDR3: CASSLRGPDTQYF. DNA of the CDR3: TGCGCCAGCAGCTTGCGCGGGCCCGATACGCAGTATTTT. This chain uses TRBV5-1 with TRBJ2-3; possible D gene TRBD2, 5 bases. V was shortened by 1 base and J by 6 bases, with 9 bases between the two germline ends. This CDR3 is 13 amino acids long. Germline assignment: CDR1 SGHRS and CDR2 YFSETQ.